Listed below are T cell receptor beta chains from one sample, sequenced in a study of blood T cell repertoires in COVID-19. Here immunoSEQ multiplex PCR was the method, and the copy in TCRdb shows in-frame clones only, minus some. Altogether hundreds of thousands of clones are present, around 90% being singletons, with the ten largest covering roughly 6%. Sequencing was done on a sample of peripheral blood. Every receptor here comes from a man aged 55 to 69 who had recovered from COVID-19. The CDR3 runs from the conserved cysteine through the conserved F or W. The D gene is left open where the match is weak. Rows may omit the clone size; those that give it use once, few, many or a size class.

few	TRBV7-2	NA	TRBJ1-2	CASSLGLLGQGSGGYTF	TGTGCCAGCAGCTTAGGTCTTTTAGGGCAGGGGTCCGGTGGCTACACCTTC
NA	TRBV18	TRBD2	TRBJ2-3	CASSSWGGESTDTQYF	TGTGCCAGCTCATCGTGGGGGGGAGAAAGCACAGATACGCAGTATTTT
NA	TRBV7-2	NA	TRBJ2-3	CASSPDKTDTQYF	TGTGCCAGCAGCCCGGACAAGACTGATACGCAGTATTTT
once	TRBV7-3	NA	TRBJ2-6	CASSLMSGSSGANVLTF	TGTGCCAGCAGCTTAATGTCTGGGAGCTCTGGGGCCAACGTCCTGACTTTC
NA	TRBV7-2	NA	TRBJ1-1	CASSPSRVGNTEAFF	TGTGCCAGCAGCCCTTCCCGGGTGGGGAACACTGAAGCTTTCTTT
NA	TRBV5-1	TRBD1	TRBJ2-7	CASSSGTGAHEQYF	TGCGCCAGCAGCTCCGGGACAGGGGCCCACGAGCAGTACTTC
NA	TRBV5-4	TRBD2	TRBJ2-3	CASSILAGGGDTQYF	TGTGCCAGCAGCATACTAGCGGGAGGAGGGGATACGCAGTATTTT
NA	TRBV10-3	TRBD1	TRBJ1-2	CAISAEGTGIYGYTF	TGTGCCATCAGTGCGGAGGGGACAGGGATTTATGGCTACACCTTC
NA	TRBV9	NA	TRBJ1-6	CASSPTGLNSPLHF	TGTGCCAGCAGCCCTACAGGGTTGAATTCACCCCTCCACTTT
NA	TRBV30	TRBD2	TRBJ2-3	CAWSPSSGRTDTQYF	TGTGCCTGGAGCCCCTCTAGCGGACGCACAGATACGCAGTATTTT
NA	TRBV27	NA	TRBJ2-3	CASSSWTVTDTQYF	TGTGCCAGCAGTTCTTGGACAGTCACAGATACGCAGTATTTT
NA	TRBV6-5	TRBD1	TRBJ1-2	CASRTDRVWGYTF	TGTGCCAGCAGGACCGACAGGGTTTGGGGCTACACCTTC
NA	TRBV11-3	NA	TRBJ2-3	CASSAARSTDTQYF	TGTGCCAGCAGCGCAGCCAGGAGCACAGATACGCAGTATTTT
NA	TRBV28	NA	TRBJ1-2	CASSSSSTVNYGYTF	TGTGCCAGCAGTTCCTCATCCACTGTAAACTATGGCTACACCTTC
NA	TRBV4-3	TRBD1	TRBJ1-3	CASSPWGQISGNTIYF	TGCGCCAGCAGCCCGTGGGGACAGATCTCTGGAAACACCATATATTTT
once	TRBV2	TRBD2	TRBJ2-6	CASRKLAFSGANVLTF	TGTGCCAGCAGAAAACTAGCGTTTTCTGGGGCCAACGTCCTGACTTTC
NA	TRBV28	TRBD2	TRBJ2-7	CASSGSGRSSYEQYF	TGTGCCAGCAGTGGTAGCGGGAGGTCATCCTACGAGCAGTACTTC
NA	TRBV19	NA	TRBJ1-3	CASSIGEKYSGNTIYF	TGTGCCAGTAGTATCGGGGAAAAATACTCTGGAAACACCATATATTTT
once	TRBV19	NA	TRBJ1-1	CASSIETRGRNTEAFF	TGTGCCAGTAGTATAGAAACGCGAGGTAGGAACACTGAAGCTTTCTTT
NA	TRBV19	NA	TRBJ1-6	CASSPRDTNNSPLHF	TGTGCCAGTAGTCCCCGGGACACCAATAATTCACCCCTCCACTTT
NA	TRBV14	TRBD2	TRBJ2-1	CASSQPSGRGNEQFF	TGTGCCAGCAGCCAACCAAGCGGGAGGGGTAATGAGCAGTTCTTC
NA	TRBV24-1	NA	TRBJ2-5	CATSDPALGGQTQYF	TGTGCCACCAGTGATCCCGCCCTGGGGGGACAGACCCAGTACTTC
NA	TRBV19	NA	TRBJ1-4	CASSNRQAPNEKLFF	TGTGCCAGTAGTAACCGCCAGGCGCCTAATGAAAAACTGTTTTTT
NA	TRBV7-6	TRBD2	TRBJ2-3	CASSLIATSGGNTDTQYF	TGTGCCAGCAGCTTAATAGCGACTAGCGGGGGGAACACAGATACGCAGTATTTT
NA	TRBV2	NA	TRBJ1-6	CASRVSRGNNSPLHF	TGTGCCAGCAGGGTGTCCAGGGGAAATAATTCACCCCTCCACTTT
NA	TRBV3-1/TRBV3-2	NA	TRBJ1-3	CASSRDGGAAGNTIYF	TGTGCCAGCAGCCGTGATGGGGGGGCTGCAGGAAACACCATATATTTT
NA	TRBV19	TRBD1	TRBJ2-3	CASSTGQGTDTQYF	TGTGCCAGTAGTACGGGACAGGGAACAGATACGCAGTATTTT
NA	TRBV5-1	NA	TRBJ2-3	CASSQQGKSTDTQYF	TGCGCCAGCAGTCAACAGGGTAAAAGCACAGATACGCAGTATTTT
NA	TRBV5-1	TRBD2	TRBJ2-7	CASSFEAGGPPSEQYF	TGCGCCAGCAGCTTCGAGGCGGGGGGGCCCCCGTCCGAGCAGTACTTC
NA	TRBV2	NA	TRBJ2-6	CASSGNSPYSGANVLTF	TGTGCCAGCAGTGGGAACAGCCCGTACTCTGGGGCCAACGTCCTGACTTTC
NA	TRBV15	TRBD1	TRBJ2-7	CATSREGQGAHF	TGTGCCACCAGCAGGGAGGGACAGGGGGCCCACTTC
NA	TRBV5-4	TRBD1	TRBJ1-5	CASSSQPGQGNQPQHF	TGTGCCAGCAGCTCACAGCCGGGACAGGGAAATCAGCCCCAGCATTTT
NA	TRBV2	TRBD1	TRBJ1-1	CASSVRQGRTEAFF	TGTGCCAGCAGTGTCCGACAGGGGAGGACTGAAGCTTTCTTT
NA	TRBV7-9	TRBD1	TRBJ2-5	CASRATGGVQETQYF	TGTGCCAGCAGAGCGACAGGGGGCGTCCAGGAGACCCAGTACTTC
NA	TRBV27	TRBD1	TRBJ1-4	CASSFRQGRYEKLFF	TGTGCCAGCAGTTTCCGACAGGGTCGATATGAAAAACTGTTTTTT
NA	TRBV19	NA	TRBJ1-2	CASSDSANYGYTF	TGTGCCAGTAGCGATTCAGCTAACTATGGCTACACCTTC
NA	TRBV27	NA	TRBJ2-6	CATLTASSSGANVLTF	TGTGCCACCCTGACAGCGTCTAGCTCTGGGGCCAACGTCCTGACTTTC
NA	TRBV6-5	TRBD1	TRBJ1-2	CASSKSRDSYGYTF	TGTGCCAGCAGCAAATCACGGGACAGCTATGGCTACACCTTC
NA	TRBV6-5	TRBD1	TRBJ2-7	CASRSGTGLYEQYF	TGTGCCAGCAGGTCCGGGACAGGGCTCTACGAGCAGTACTTC
NA	TRBV6-5	TRBD1	TRBJ2-7	CASSGTGAVYEQYF	TGTGCCAGCAGCGGGACAGGGGCAGTCTACGAGCAGTACTTC
NA	TRBV4-2	NA	TRBJ2-1	CASSQGRSLEDFEQFF	TGTGCCAGCAGCCAAGGGCGGAGCCTAGAAGACTTTGAGCAGTTCTTC
once	TRBV3-1/TRBV3-2	TRBD1	TRBJ1-4	CASSQQGATNEKLFF	TGTGCCAGCAGCCAGCAGGGGGCAACTAATGAAAAACTGTTTTTT
NA	TRBV6-1	NA	TRBJ1-5	CASSESGRGQPQHF	TGTGCCAGCAGTGAATCTGGCAGGGGTCAGCCCCAGCATTTT
NA	TRBV19	NA	TRBJ2-3	CASSMGWGSTDTQYF	TGTGCCAGTAGTATGGGCTGGGGCAGCACAGATACGCAGTATTTT
NA	TRBV19	NA	TRBJ1-1	CASSPRVGNTEAFF	TGTGCCAGTAGTCCCCGGGTAGGGAACACTGAAGCTTTCTTT
NA	TRBV3-1/TRBV3-2	TRBD2	TRBJ2-3	CASSLLLPLAESTDTQYF	TGTGCCAGCAGCCTTCTACTCCCCCTAGCGGAGAGCACAGATACGCAGTATTTT
NA	TRBV7-3	NA	TRBJ1-1	CASSIQGNTEAFF	TGTGCCAGCAGCATACAGGGGAACACTGAAGCTTTCTTT
NA	TRBV10-3	TRBD1	TRBJ2-5	CAISDGGQGALGTQYF	TGTGCCATCAGTGACGGGGGACAGGGGGCGCTCGGGACCCAGTACTTC
NA	TRBV9	NA	TRBJ1-2	CASSVAGERGGYTF	TGTGCCAGCAGCGTAGCAGGGGAAAGAGGGGGCTACACCTTC
few	TRBV5-1	NA	TRBJ1-1	CASSSQANTEAFF	TGCGCCAGCAGCTCGCAGGCGAACACTGAAGCTTTCTTT
NA	TRBV19	NA	TRBJ1-4	CASSARGAENEKLFF	TGTGCCAGCTCCGCGCGGGGGGCAGAGAATGAAAAACTGTTTTTT
once	TRBV7-8	TRBD2	TRBJ2-1	CASSPWGGSGRDNEQFF	TGTGCCAGCAGTCCATGGGGGGGGAGCGGGAGAGACAATGAGCAGTTCTTC
NA	TRBV11-2	TRBD1	TRBJ2-7	CASSASGGTGGREQYF	TGTGCCAGCAGCGCGAGCGGTGGGACAGGGGGTCGCGAGCAGTACTTC